This paragraph covers one T cell receptor beta chain sequence. Ten or more counts support this clonotype. It lacks a known antigen. Base qualities are not recorded, but no much larger clone differs from it by a single base. The sample belongs to a study of Graves' ophthalmopathy and Graves' hyperthyroidism (dated by TCRdb to 2017 to 2018). Regarding the complete study: Peripheral blood was collected before any treatment was given, at the time of initial diagnosis. To tell Graves' ophthalmopathy apart from Graves' hyperthyroidism, and to predict which patients would progress to ophthalmopathy, the study relied on TCR beta repertoire signatures. In total, 135 blood samples were TCR-sequenced: approximately 42 ophthalmopathy, some 72 hyperthyroidism and approximately 17 hyperthyroidism-to-ophthalmopathy patients. To explore V-J signatures that distinguish ophthalmopathy from hyperthyroidism, a discovery set of 100 patients was enrolled, made up of 43 with ophthalmopathy and 57 with stable hyperthyroidism. For independent validation, a separate cohort was made up of roughly 19 hyperthyroidism patients plus 17 patients who later progressed from hyperthyroidism to ophthalmopathy. In over 5 hyperthyroidism patients, the T-cell repertoire of thyroid tissue was compared with the T-cell repertoire of blood. Following sampling, methimazole starting at 30 mg daily was administered to hyperthyroidism patients, and high-dose intravenous methylprednisolone was administered to ophthalmopathy patients.

For this chain, trimming is 1 base at the V end and 1 base at the J end, and the number of junction bases without a gene match is 5. Measured from the cysteine to the phenylalanine, the CDR3 is 15 residues long. The only DNA kept is the CDR3, 45 bases in frame from the first base. CDR1 is given as DFQATT and CDR2 as SNEGSKA, both from the germline V gene (reference sequence). Ophthalmopathy patients were characterized by moderately to severely active disease, a Clinical Activity Score of at least 3, a NOSPECS grade of at least 4, and a disease duration under 3 months. Anyone with other autoimmune diseases, uncontrolled infections, pregnancy or lactation was excluded from the study. Clinical symptoms, serum thyroxine, TRAb, thyroid ultrasound and orbital computed tomography were used for diagnosis. Using Ficoll-Paque density gradient centrifugation, PBMCs were isolated from roughly 9.2 ml of fresh peripheral blood. Total RNA was extracted using Trizol reagent, and RNA quality was checked on an Agilent 2100 Bioanalyzer.

For repertoire sequencing, the TCR beta CDR3 regions were amplified from RNA transcripts. HTBI primers and the Qiagen OneStep RT-PCR kit were used in a first-round RT-PCR, which was followed by a second-round multiplex PCR, size selection and purification. Libraries were sequenced on an Illumina HiSeq2000 using paired-end 100 bp reads. The study's own analysis went as follows. SOAPnuke was used for read processing, and reads with adapters, uncalled bases, a mean Phred below 15, or no exact constant-primer or identifier match were discarded. High-quality paired reads were merged with COPE v1.2.5. Unique nucleotide sequences were defined as clonotypes and aligned to IMGT TRB V, D and J references using MiTCR v1.1. The analysis was limited to V-J combinations with a frequency above 0.0001, which together covered 99% to 99.2% of the repertoires. For each V-J combination, a TCR clonal expansion and chaos score was defined as the ratio of F50 clonal expansion to chaos observed in the TCRdist matrix. Welch's t-statistics and random forest were used to reduce the features to 13 V-J combinations, which were then used as input to a naive Bayes classifier. The similarity between thyroid and blood repertoires was quantified using the Morisita-Horn index. TCRdb reworked the public reads: Q25 trimming with fastp, MiXCR clone assembly, productive beta chains retained. Each entry merges the rows of one CDR3 protein and shows their most common DNA and genes. V and J calls and clone size were set by TCRdb, not the authors. The sample includes under 350,000 distinct CDR3 sequences, with 15% to 20% observed a single time. Clones ranked in the top ten supply around 12% of the sample.

The full study reports these points: Most of the expanded thyroid clonotypes with a frequency above 0.001 were also detected in blood, and it was suggested that the thyroid immune response may be reflected by blood repertoires. No statistical method was used to set the sample size in advance, and the investigators knew which group each participant was assigned to. In validation, the model predicted ophthalmopathy progression with roughly 68% sensitivity and roughly 72% specificity; roughly 12 predicted patients were CT-confirmed with GO in a median of roughly 6.8 months. In cross-validation, the 13-signature model distinguished ophthalmopathy from stable hyperthyroidism with about 89% sensitivity and around 84% specificity, while in the test set the corresponding values were about 80% and 75%.

This receptor was identified in an adult man with Graves' ophthalmopathy. The chain was built from TRBV20-1 and TRBJ1-1, with 8 middle bases fitting TRBD1. The sample consisted of peripheral blood. The CDR3 loop reads CSARVQGAPNTEAFF. The base sequence is TGCAGTGCTAGAGTCCAGGGGGCGCCGAACACTGAAGCTTTCTTT.